This TCR beta chain was profiled in a study of blood T cell repertoires in COVID-19. The authors' processing: How many nucleated cells were present was estimated from reference gene primer amplification. Method: immunoSEQ multiplex PCR; TCRdb's copy keeps in-frame clones and lacks some. Clone size and the V and J calls come from that table; the DNA yielded D and trimming. In the table there are roughly 500,000 clones, roughly nine tenths of which are singletons. This study enrolled people aged about 18 to 100 from 20 to 25 US geographic areas. Participant-given clinical history determined each cohort assignment. The specimen sequenced was PBMCs or T cells enriched from blood (not recorded which). The clonotype was recovered from a woman in her sixties who had recovered from COVID-19.

The chain's CDR3 is CATSDASGSIQYF. The CDR3 nucleotides are TGTGCCACCAGTGATGCTTCGGGGAGCATTCAGTACTTC. This chain joins TRBV24-1 and TRBJ2-4, with D perhaps matching TRBD2 (5 bases). Germline CDR1 reads KGHDR; CDR2 reads SFDVKD. Trimming pared 3 bases from V and 9 bases from J, leaving 11 bases between. The CDR3 consists of 13 residues.